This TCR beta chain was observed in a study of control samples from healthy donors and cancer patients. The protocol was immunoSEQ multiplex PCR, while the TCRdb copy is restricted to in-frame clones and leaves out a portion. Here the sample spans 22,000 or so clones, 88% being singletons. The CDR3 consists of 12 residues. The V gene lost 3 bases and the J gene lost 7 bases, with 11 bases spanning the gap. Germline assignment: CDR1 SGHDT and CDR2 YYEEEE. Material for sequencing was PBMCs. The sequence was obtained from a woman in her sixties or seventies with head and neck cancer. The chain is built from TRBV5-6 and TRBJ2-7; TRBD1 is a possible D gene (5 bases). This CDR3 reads CASSSRVGEQYF. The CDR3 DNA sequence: TGTGCCAGCAGCTCCAGGGTCGGAGAGCAGTACTTC. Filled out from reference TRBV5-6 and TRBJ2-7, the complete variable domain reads DAGVTQSPTHLIKTRGQQVTLRCSPKSGHDTVSWYQQALGQGPQFIFQYYEEEERQRGNFPDRFSGHQFPNYSSELNVNALLLGDSALYLCASSSRVGEQYFGPGTRLTVT.